What follows is one TCR beta chain and its context. Generated by immunoSEQ multiplex PCR, the TCRdb table keeps only in-frame clones and is missing some. The sample lists around 140,000 clones; approximately 90% were seen once. Trimming removed 3 bases at V and 4 bases at J, with 12 bases between. From germline, CDR1 is PRHDT and CDR2 FYEKMQ (reference sequence). The CDR3 covers 14 residues. The data originate from a study of blood T cell repertoires in COVID-19. The rearrangement joins TRBV13 to TRBJ1-2; TRBD1 is a possible D gene (6 bases). The sequenced sample consisted of peripheral blood. The receptor was derived from a man aged 65-85 years with active COVID-19. CDR3 in amino acids: CASSFRQDSYGYTF. In nucleotides, the CDR3 is TGTGCCAGCAGCTTCAGACAGGATAGCTATGGCTACACCTTC.